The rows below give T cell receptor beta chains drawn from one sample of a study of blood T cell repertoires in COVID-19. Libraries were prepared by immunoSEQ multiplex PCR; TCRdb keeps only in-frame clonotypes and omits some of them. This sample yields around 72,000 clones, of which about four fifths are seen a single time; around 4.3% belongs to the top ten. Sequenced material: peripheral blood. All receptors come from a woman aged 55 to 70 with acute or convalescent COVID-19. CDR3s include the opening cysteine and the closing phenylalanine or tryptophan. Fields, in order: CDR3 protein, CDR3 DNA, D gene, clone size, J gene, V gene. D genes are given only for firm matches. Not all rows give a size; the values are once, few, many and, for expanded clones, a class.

CDR3aa: CASRTWTGASGGYTF
CDR3nt: TGTGCCAGTAGGACGTGGACAGGGGCGTCGGGGGGCTACACCTTC
d_gene: TRBD1
abundance: -
j_gene: TRBJ1-2
v_gene: TRBV19

CDR3aa: CASSLTLLSYEQYF
CDR3nt: TGTGCCAGCAGTTTAACCCTACTCTCCTACGAGCAGTACTTC
d_gene: -
abundance: -
j_gene: TRBJ2-7
v_gene: TRBV27

CDR3aa: CASSATPTGEQYF
CDR3nt: TGCGCCAGCAGCGCCACCCCTACGGGCGAGCAGTACTTC
d_gene: -
abundance: once
j_gene: TRBJ2-7
v_gene: TRBV5-1

CDR3aa: CASSLTGTGVGYTF
CDR3nt: TGTGCCAGCAGTTTAACCGGGACAGGGGTTGGCTACACCTTC
d_gene: TRBD1
abundance: once
j_gene: TRBJ1-2
v_gene: TRBV6-5

CDR3aa: CASRLAGGTGELFF
CDR3nt: TGCGCCAGCCGTCTAGCGGGGGGTACCGGGGAGCTGTTTTTT
d_gene: TRBD2
abundance: -
j_gene: TRBJ2-2
v_gene: TRBV10-2

CDR3aa: CASALPGQPYEQYF
CDR3nt: TGTGCCAGCGCCCTCCCAGGGCAGCCCTACGAGCAGTACTTC
d_gene: -
abundance: -
j_gene: TRBJ2-7
v_gene: TRBV11-2

CDR3aa: CASSEVLNYGYTF
CDR3nt: TGTGCCAGCAGTGAAGTACTTAACTATGGCTACACCTTC
d_gene: -
abundance: few
j_gene: TRBJ1-2
v_gene: TRBV25-1

CDR3aa: CASSPGQGVSYTF
CDR3nt: TGTGCCAGCAGCCCTGGACAGGGGGTGAGCTACACCTTC
d_gene: TRBD1
abundance: few
j_gene: TRBJ1-2
v_gene: TRBV7-9

CDR3aa: CASSVHGGTDTQYF
CDR3nt: TGTGCCAGCAGCGTACACGGGGGGACAGATACGCAGTATTTT
d_gene: TRBD2
abundance: -
j_gene: TRBJ2-3
v_gene: TRBV9

CDR3aa: CASSPQYGGNTEAFF
CDR3nt: TGTGCCAGCTCACCACAATACGGGGGGAACACTGAAGCTTTCTTT
d_gene: -
abundance: -
j_gene: TRBJ1-1
v_gene: TRBV18

CDR3aa: CASSLTGDSYGYTF
CDR3nt: TGTGCCAGCAGCTTAACAGGGGACTCCTATGGCTACACCTTC
d_gene: TRBD1
abundance: -
j_gene: TRBJ1-2
v_gene: TRBV6-2/TRBV6-3

CDR3aa: CASSLAATNTEAFF
CDR3nt: TGTGCCAGCAGCCTGGCGGCGACGAACACTGAAGCTTTCTTT
d_gene: -
abundance: -
j_gene: TRBJ1-1
v_gene: TRBV27

CDR3aa: CASSPRTSSGTEAFF
CDR3nt: TGTGCCAGCTCACCACGGACCTCCTCGGGGACTGAAGCTTTCTTT
d_gene: -
abundance: -
j_gene: TRBJ1-1
v_gene: TRBV18

CDR3aa: CASTLPGQPNQPQHF
CDR3nt: TGTGCCAGCACCCTACCCGGACAGCCGAACCAGCCCCAGCATTTT
d_gene: -
abundance: -
j_gene: TRBJ1-5
v_gene: TRBV5-8

CDR3aa: CASRPRRGQNTEAFF
CDR3nt: TGTGCCAGCAGGCCCCGAAGGGGGCAGAACACTGAAGCTTTCTTT
d_gene: TRBD1
abundance: -
j_gene: TRBJ1-1
v_gene: TRBV5-6

CDR3aa: CASSSPGRWGETQYF
CDR3nt: TGTGCCAGCAGTTCCCCAGGGAGGTGGGGAGAGACCCAGTACTTC
d_gene: -
abundance: -
j_gene: TRBJ2-5
v_gene: TRBV27

CDR3aa: CASSQVPSMQEGGYTF
CDR3nt: TGTGCCAGCAGCCAAGTCCCCTCGATGCAGGAGGGAGGCTACACCTTC
d_gene: -
abundance: -
j_gene: TRBJ1-2
v_gene: TRBV3-1/TRBV3-2

CDR3aa: CAISLGGGNTEAFF
CDR3nt: TGTGCCATCAGTCTTGGGGGCGGGAACACTGAAGCTTTCTTT
d_gene: -
abundance: once
j_gene: TRBJ1-1
v_gene: TRBV10-3

CDR3aa: CASSPWDSSYEQYF
CDR3nt: TGCGCCAGCAGCCCATGGGACAGTTCCTACGAGCAGTACTTC
d_gene: TRBD1
abundance: -
j_gene: TRBJ2-7
v_gene: TRBV5-1

CDR3aa: CASSWTGRGDGYTF
CDR3nt: TGTGCCAGCAGTTGGACAGGGCGAGGGGATGGCTACACCTTC
d_gene: TRBD1
abundance: -
j_gene: TRBJ1-2
v_gene: TRBV6-5

CDR3aa: CASSLGTGNTEAFF
CDR3nt: TGTGCCAGCAGCCTGGGGACAGGGAACACTGAAGCTTTCTTT
d_gene: TRBD1
abundance: -
j_gene: TRBJ1-1
v_gene: TRBV5-8

CDR3aa: CASRLTGSSYEQYF
CDR3nt: TGCGCCAGCAGACTGACAGGGAGCTCCTACGAGCAGTACTTC
d_gene: TRBD1
abundance: -
j_gene: TRBJ2-7
v_gene: TRBV5-1

CDR3aa: CASSARLLQPSTDTQYF
CDR3nt: TGTGCCAGCAGCGCCCGTCTCCTACAGCCTAGCACAGATACGCAGTATTTT
d_gene: -
abundance: -
j_gene: TRBJ2-3
v_gene: TRBV9

CDR3aa: CASSSPGLLGGYTF
CDR3nt: TGTGCCAGCAGTTCACCTGGACTCCTGGGTGGCTACACCTTC
d_gene: -
abundance: once
j_gene: TRBJ1-2
v_gene: TRBV27

CDR3aa: CASILRDRGSYEQYF
CDR3nt: TGTGCCAGCATACTCCGGGACAGGGGCTCCTACGAGCAGTACTTC
d_gene: TRBD1
abundance: -
j_gene: TRBJ2-7
v_gene: TRBV6-5

CDR3aa: CASGPENTYGYTF
CDR3nt: TGCGCCAGCGGGCCAGAAAATACCTATGGCTACACCTTC
d_gene: -
abundance: -
j_gene: TRBJ1-2
v_gene: TRBV5-1

CDR3aa: CATGTDHYNEQFF
CDR3nt: TGTGCCACCGGGACAGACCATTACAATGAGCAGTTCTTC
d_gene: TRBD1
abundance: -
j_gene: TRBJ2-1
v_gene: TRBV2

CDR3aa: CASSQDRAGAQNSPLHF
CDR3nt: TGCGCCAGCAGCCAAGATAGGGCAGGGGCTCAGAATTCACCCCTCCACTTT
d_gene: -
abundance: -
j_gene: TRBJ1-6
v_gene: TRBV4-1

CDR3aa: CASSQAESGGKLEQFF
CDR3nt: TGTGCCAGCAGCCAAGCCGAGAGCGGGGGTAAGCTTGAGCAGTTCTTC
d_gene: TRBD2
abundance: -
j_gene: TRBJ2-1
v_gene: TRBV14

CDR3aa: CASSQEQNTGELFF
CDR3nt: TGTGCCAGCAGCCAAGAACAGAACACCGGGGAGCTGTTTTTT
d_gene: -
abundance: -
j_gene: TRBJ2-2
v_gene: TRBV4-2

CDR3aa: CASSLVAGPYEQYF
CDR3nt: TGCGCCAGCAGCCTGGTAGCAGGGCCCTACGAGCAGTACTTC
d_gene: -
abundance: -
j_gene: TRBJ2-7
v_gene: TRBV5-1

CDR3aa: CASSLGTSGGVASGIQYF
CDR3nt: TGTGCCAGCAGCTTAGGAACTAGCGGGGGGGTAGCCAGTGGCATTCAGTACTTC
d_gene: TRBD2
abundance: -
j_gene: TRBJ2-4
v_gene: TRBV11-2

CDR3aa: CASSEWRGNEQFF
CDR3nt: TGTGCCAGCAGTGAATGGAGGGGCAATGAGCAGTTCTTC
d_gene: -
abundance: -
j_gene: TRBJ2-1
v_gene: TRBV6-1

CDR3aa: CASSSERGGSYEQYF
CDR3nt: TGCGCCAGCAGCTCAGAGCGGGGGGGGTCCTACGAGCAGTACTTC
d_gene: TRBD2
abundance: -
j_gene: TRBJ2-7
v_gene: TRBV10-1

CDR3aa: CASSQDVGGADEQFF
CDR3nt: TGTGCCAGCAGCCAAGACGTCGGGGGGGCCGATGAGCAGTTCTTC
d_gene: TRBD2
abundance: -
j_gene: TRBJ2-1
v_gene: TRBV3-1/TRBV3-2

CDR3aa: CASIPGEVATSTDTQYF
CDR3nt: TGTGCCAGCATCCCGGGTGAGGTCGCGACGAGCACAGATACGCAGTATTTT
d_gene: -
abundance: -
j_gene: TRBJ2-3
v_gene: TRBV21-1

CDR3aa: CASSVRQGRATYEQYF
CDR3nt: TGTGCCAGCAGTGTCCGACAGGGGAGGGCAACCTACGAGCAGTACTTC
d_gene: -
abundance: -
j_gene: TRBJ2-7
v_gene: TRBV2

CDR3aa: CASTLRGTEQFF
CDR3nt: TGTGCCAGCACCTTAAGGGGAACTGAGCAGTTCTTC
d_gene: -
abundance: -
j_gene: TRBJ2-1
v_gene: TRBV12-3/TRBV12-4

CDR3aa: CASSLGSASRAFF
CDR3nt: TGTGCCAGCAGCTTAGGATCTGCTTCTAGGGCTTTCTTT
d_gene: -
abundance: -
j_gene: TRBJ1-1
v_gene: TRBV13

CDR3aa: CASSLGQGSDEQYF
CDR3nt: TGTGCCAGCAGCCTCGGACAGGGTAGCGACGAGCAGTACTTC
d_gene: TRBD1
abundance: -
j_gene: TRBJ2-7
v_gene: TRBV11-3

CDR3aa: CASSSGTGNSPLHF
CDR3nt: TGTGCCAGCAGTTCCGGGACAGGGAATTCACCCCTCCACTTT
d_gene: TRBD1
abundance: -
j_gene: TRBJ1-6
v_gene: TRBV27